Described below is a single T cell receptor (beta chain) sequence and its context. Its target is unknown. The PCR employed 60 Vbeta primers together with 13 Jbeta primers. Only in-frame clones appear in the TCRdb table, and some are missing; sequencing was by immunoSEQ multiplex PCR. The table has about 300,000 clones, more than 80% seen once. The data belong to a study of cytomegalovirus exposure and HLA in healthy donors. Study-level results: In a later analysis, a missense DCLRE1C variant was linked to TCR beta V- and J-gene trimming. It was assumed in the presence/absence analyses that sequencing depth was roughly uniform across donors.

The length of the CDR3 is 13 residues. The germline V and J ends were trimmed by 5 bases and 0 bases, with 8 bases remaining between them. Per the germline V gene, CDR1 is LNHNV and CDR2 is YYDKDF (reference sequence). The chain links TRBV15 to TRBJ2-7; D perhaps matches TRBD2 (5 bases). Input material: PBMCs. This sequence originates from a man aged 40-49 years in good health and CMV-seropositive. CDR3 in DNA: TGTGCCACCAGCGAGGGCAGCTCCTACGAGCAGTACTTC. Translated, it gives CATSEGSSYEQYF.